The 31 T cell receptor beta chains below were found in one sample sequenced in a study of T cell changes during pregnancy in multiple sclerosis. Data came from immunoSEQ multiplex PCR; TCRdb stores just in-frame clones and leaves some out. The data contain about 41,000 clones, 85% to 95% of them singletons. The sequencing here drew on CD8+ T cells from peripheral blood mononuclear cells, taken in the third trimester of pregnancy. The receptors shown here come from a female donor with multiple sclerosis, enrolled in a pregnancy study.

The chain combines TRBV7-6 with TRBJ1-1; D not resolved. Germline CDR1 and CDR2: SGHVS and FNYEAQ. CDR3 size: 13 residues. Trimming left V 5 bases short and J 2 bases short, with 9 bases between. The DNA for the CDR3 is TGTGCCAGCAGCGACCGGGATAACACTGAAGCTTTCTTT. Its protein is CASSDRDNTEAFF.

The CDR3 sequence: CASSPSYPGWNTEAFF. The DNA for the CDR3 is TGTGCCAGCTCACCTTCTTATCCGGGTTGGAACACTGAAGCTTTCTTT. The chain carries TRBV18 and TRBJ1-1, with no clear D. The V gene lost 3 bases and the J gene lost 1 base, with 15 bases spanning the gap. Per germline, CDR1 KGHSH and CDR2 LQKENI. The length of the CDR3 is 16 residues. Full variable domain (outside the CDR3, taken from reference TRBV18 and TRBJ1-1): NAGVMQNPRHLVRRRGQEARLRCSPMKGHSHVYWYRQLPEEGLKFMVYLQKENIIDESGMPKERFSAEFPKEGPSILRIQQVVRGDSAAYFCASSPSYPGWNTEAFFGQGTRLTVV.

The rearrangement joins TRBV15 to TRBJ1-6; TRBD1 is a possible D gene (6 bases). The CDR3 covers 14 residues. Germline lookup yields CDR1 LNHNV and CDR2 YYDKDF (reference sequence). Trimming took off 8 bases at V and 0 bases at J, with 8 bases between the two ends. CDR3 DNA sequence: TGTGCCACCGAGGGGGACTCCTATAATTCACCCCTCCACTTT. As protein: CATEGDSYNSPLHF.

The CDR3 coding sequence is TGTGCCAGCAGTTTATCTGGGGGACAACTCCTTATGAACACTGAAGCTTTCTTT. Translating it yields CASSLSGGQLLMNTEAFF. V is TRBV28 and J is TRBJ1-1; D perhaps matches TRBD1 (6 bases). The CDR3 has 18 amino acids. Germline assignment: CDR1 MDHEN and CDR2 SYDVKM. The germline V and J ends were trimmed by 1 base and 0 bases, with 18 bases remaining between them.

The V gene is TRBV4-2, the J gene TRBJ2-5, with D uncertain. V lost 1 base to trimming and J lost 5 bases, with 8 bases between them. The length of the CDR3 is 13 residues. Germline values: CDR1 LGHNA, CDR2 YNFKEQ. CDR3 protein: CASSQGEWETQYF. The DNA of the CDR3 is TGTGCCAGCAGCCAAGGAGAATGGGAGACCCAGTACTTC.

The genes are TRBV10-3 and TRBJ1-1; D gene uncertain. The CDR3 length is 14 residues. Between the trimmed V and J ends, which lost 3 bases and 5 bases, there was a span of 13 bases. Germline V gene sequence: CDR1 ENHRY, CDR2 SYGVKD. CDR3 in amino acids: CAISDRAGRTEAFF. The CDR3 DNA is TGTGCCATCAGTGACCGAGCTGGGAGGACTGAAGCTTTCTTT.

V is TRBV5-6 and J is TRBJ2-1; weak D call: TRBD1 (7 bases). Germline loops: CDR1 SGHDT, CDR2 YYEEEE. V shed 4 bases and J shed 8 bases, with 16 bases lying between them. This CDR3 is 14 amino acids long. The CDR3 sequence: CASSEATGEDEQFF. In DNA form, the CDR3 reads TGTGCCAGCAGCGAGGCTACAGGGGAGGATGAGCAGTTCTTC.

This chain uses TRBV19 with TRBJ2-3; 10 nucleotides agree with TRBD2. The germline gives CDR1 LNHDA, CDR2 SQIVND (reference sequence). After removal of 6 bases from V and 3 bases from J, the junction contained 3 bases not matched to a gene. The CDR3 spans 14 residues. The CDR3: CASSSSGGTDTQYF. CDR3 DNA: TGTGCCAGTAGCTCTAGCGGGGGAACAGATACGCAGTATTTT.

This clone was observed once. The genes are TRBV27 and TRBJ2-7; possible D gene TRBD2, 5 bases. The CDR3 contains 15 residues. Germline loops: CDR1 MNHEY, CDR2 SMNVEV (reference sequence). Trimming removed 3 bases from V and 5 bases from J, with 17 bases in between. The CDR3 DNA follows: TGTGCCAGCAGTTTGCCGGGCTATGGACTTAACGAGCAGTACTTC. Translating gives CASSLPGYGLNEQYF.

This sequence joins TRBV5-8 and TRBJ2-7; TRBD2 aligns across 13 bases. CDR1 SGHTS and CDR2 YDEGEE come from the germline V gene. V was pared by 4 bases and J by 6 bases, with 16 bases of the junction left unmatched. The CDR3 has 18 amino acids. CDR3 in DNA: TGTGCCAGCAGCCCAACTAGCGGGAGGGCCGTTCGAGTATCCGAGCAGTACTTC. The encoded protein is CASSPTSGRAVRVSEQYF.

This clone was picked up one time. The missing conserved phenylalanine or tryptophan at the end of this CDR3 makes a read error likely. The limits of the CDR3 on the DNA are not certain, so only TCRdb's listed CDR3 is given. Here the CDR3 reads CASSYSITGGETAL. The chain couples TRBV6-5 to TRBJ1-1; the table's D call, TRBD1, has no DNA check behind it. Germline CDR1 and CDR2: MNHEY and SVGAGI. The CDR3 has 14 residues if both end residues are counted.

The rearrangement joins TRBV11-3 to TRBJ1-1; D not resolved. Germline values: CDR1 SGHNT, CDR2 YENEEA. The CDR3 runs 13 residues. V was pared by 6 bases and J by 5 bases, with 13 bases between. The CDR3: CASSPPGWTEAFF. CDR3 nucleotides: TGTGCCAGCAGTCCCCCGGGTTGGACTGAAGCTTTCTTT.

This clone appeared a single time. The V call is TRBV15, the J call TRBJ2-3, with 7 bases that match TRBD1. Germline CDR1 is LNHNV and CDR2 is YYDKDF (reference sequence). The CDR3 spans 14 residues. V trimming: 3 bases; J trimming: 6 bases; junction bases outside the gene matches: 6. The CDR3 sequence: CATSSNRGGDTQYF. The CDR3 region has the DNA TGTGCCACCAGCAGTAACAGGGGCGGGGATACGCAGTATTTT. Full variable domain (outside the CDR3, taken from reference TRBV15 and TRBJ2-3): DAMVIQNPRYQVTQFGKPVTLSCSQTLNHNVMYWYQQKSSQAPKLLFHYYDKDFNNEADTPDNFQSRRPNTSFCFLDIRSPGLGDTAMYLCATSSNRGGDTQYFGPGTRLTVL.

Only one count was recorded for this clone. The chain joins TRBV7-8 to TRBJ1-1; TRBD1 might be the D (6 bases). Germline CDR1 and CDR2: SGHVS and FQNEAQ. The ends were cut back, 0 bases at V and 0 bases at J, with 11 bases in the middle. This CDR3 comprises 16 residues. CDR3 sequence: CASSLARGRVNTEAFF. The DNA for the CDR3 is TGTGCCAGCAGCTTAGCGCGGGGGCGGGTGAACACTGAAGCTTTCTTT.

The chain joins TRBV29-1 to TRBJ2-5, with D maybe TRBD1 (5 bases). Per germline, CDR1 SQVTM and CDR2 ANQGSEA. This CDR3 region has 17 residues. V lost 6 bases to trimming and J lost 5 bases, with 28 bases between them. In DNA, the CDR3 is TGCAGCGTGAACGGTCGTCTCGACAGTACGTGGGTGGAGACCCAGTACTTC. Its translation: CSVNGRLDSTWVETQYF.

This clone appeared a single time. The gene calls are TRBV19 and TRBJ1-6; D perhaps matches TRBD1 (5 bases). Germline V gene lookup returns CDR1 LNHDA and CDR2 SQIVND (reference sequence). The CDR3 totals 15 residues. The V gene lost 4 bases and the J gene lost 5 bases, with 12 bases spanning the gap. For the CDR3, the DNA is TGTGCCAGTAGTACTAAGGGGTACAATAATTCACCCCTCCACTTT. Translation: CASSTKGYNNSPLHF.

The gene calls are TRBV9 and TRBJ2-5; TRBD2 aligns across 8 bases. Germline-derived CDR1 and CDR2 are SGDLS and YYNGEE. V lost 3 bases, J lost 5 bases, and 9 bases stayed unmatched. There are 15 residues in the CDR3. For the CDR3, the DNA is TGTGCCAGCAGCGGAACCGGGACTAGTTTGGAGACCCAGTACTTC. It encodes CASSGTGTSLETQYF.

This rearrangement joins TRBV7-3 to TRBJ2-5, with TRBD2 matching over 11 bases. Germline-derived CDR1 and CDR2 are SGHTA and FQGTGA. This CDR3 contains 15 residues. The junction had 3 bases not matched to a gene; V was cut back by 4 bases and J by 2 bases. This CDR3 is CASSSLAGVQETQYF. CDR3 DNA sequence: TGTGCCAGCAGCTCACTAGCGGGAGTACAAGAGACCCAGTACTTC.

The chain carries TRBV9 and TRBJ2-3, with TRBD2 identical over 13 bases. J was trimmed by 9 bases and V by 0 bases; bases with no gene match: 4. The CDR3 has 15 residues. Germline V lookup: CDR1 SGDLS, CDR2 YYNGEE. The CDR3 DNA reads TGTGCCAGCAGCGTAGAAACTAGCGGGGGGGCCACGCAGTATTTT. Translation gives CASSVETSGGATQYF.

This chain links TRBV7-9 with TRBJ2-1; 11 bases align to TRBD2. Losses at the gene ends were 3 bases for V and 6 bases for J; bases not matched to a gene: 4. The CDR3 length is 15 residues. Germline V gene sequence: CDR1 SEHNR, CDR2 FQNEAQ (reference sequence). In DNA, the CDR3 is TGTGCCAGCAGCTTCGTAGCGGGGGGGCCCAATGAGCAGTTCTTC. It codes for CASSFVAGGPNEQFF.

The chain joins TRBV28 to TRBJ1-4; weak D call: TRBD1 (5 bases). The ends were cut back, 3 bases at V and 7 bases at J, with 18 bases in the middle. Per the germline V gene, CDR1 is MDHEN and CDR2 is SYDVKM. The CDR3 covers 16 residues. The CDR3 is CASSFRTRQGVEKLFF. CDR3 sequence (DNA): TGTGCCAGCAGTTTTAGGACCCGCCAGGGCGTTGAAAAACTGTTTTTT.

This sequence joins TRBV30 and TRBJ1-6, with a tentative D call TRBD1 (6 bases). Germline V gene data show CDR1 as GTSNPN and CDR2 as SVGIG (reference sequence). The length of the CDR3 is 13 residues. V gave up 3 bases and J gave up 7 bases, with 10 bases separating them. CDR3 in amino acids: CAWSETGNSPLHF. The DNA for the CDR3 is TGTGCCTGGAGCGAAACAGGGAATTCACCCCTCCACTTT.

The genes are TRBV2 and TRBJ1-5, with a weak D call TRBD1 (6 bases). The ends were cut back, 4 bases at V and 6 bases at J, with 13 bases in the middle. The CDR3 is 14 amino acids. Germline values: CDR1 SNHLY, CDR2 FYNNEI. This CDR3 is CASSARGSFQPQHF. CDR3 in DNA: TGTGCCAGCAGTGCTAGGGGGAGCTTTCAGCCCCAGCATTTT. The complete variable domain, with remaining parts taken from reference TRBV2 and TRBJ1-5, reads EPEVTQTPSHQVTQMGQEVILRCVPISNHLYFYWYRQILGQKVEFLVSFYNNEISEKSEIFDDQFSVERPDGSNFTLKIRSTKLEDSAMYFCASSARGSFQPQHFGDGTRLSIL.

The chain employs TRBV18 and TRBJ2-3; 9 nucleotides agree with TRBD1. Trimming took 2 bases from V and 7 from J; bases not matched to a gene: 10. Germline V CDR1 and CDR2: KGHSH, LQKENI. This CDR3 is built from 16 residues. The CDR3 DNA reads TGTGCCAGCTCACCAGGCGACAGGGGGGTGTTATATACGCAGTATTTT. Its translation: CASSPGDRGVLYTQYF.

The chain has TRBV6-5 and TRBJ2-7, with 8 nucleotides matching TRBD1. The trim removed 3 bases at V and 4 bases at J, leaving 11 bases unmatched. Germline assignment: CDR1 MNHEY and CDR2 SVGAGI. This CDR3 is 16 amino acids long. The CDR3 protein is CASSYSSGQEIYEQYF. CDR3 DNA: TGTGCCAGCAGTTATTCGTCGGGACAGGAGATTTACGAGCAGTACTTC.

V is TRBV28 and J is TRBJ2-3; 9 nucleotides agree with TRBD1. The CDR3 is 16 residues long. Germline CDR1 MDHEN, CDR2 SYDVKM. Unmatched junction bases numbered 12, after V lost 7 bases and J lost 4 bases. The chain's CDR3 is CASIITGGGGSDTQYF. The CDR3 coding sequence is TGTGCCAGCATCATAACAGGGGGCGGGGGATCAGATACGCAGTATTTT.

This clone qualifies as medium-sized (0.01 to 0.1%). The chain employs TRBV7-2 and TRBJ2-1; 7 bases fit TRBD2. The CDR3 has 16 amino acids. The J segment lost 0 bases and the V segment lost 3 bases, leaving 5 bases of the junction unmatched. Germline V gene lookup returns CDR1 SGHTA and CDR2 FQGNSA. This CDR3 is CASSFTSVSSYNEQFF. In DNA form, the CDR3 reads TGTGCCAGCAGCTTCACTAGCGTGAGCTCCTACAATGAGCAGTTCTTC.

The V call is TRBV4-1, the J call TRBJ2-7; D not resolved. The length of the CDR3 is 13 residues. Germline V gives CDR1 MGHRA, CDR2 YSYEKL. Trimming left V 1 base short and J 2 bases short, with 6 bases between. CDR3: CASSQVETYEQYF. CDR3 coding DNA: TGCGCCAGCAGCCAAGTAGAAACCTACGAGCAGTACTTC.

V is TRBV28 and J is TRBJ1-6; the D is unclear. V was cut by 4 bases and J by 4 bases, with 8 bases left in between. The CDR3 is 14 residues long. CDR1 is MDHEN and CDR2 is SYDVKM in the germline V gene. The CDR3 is CASSSIEYNSPLHF. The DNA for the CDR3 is TGTGCCAGCAGTTCGATAGAGTATAATTCACCCCTCCACTTT.

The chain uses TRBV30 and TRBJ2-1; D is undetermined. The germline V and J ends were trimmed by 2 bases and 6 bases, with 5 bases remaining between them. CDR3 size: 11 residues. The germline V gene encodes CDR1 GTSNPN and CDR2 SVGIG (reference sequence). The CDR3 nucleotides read TGTGCCTGGAGTCTAGGCAATGAGCAGTTCTTC. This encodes CAWSLGNEQFF. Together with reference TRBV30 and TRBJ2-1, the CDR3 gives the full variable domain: SQTIHQWPATLVQPVGSPLSLECTVEGTSNPNLYWYRQAAGRGLQLLFYSVGIGQISSEVPQNLSASRPQDRQFILSSKKLLLSDSGFYLCAWSLGNEQFFGPGTRLTVL.

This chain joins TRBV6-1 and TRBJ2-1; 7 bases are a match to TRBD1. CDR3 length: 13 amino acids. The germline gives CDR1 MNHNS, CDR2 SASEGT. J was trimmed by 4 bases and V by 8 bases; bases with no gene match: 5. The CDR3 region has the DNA TGTGCCAGCGAACAGGGGCCGTACAATGAGCAGTTCTTC. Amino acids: CASEQGPYNEQFF.